Each of the 7 T cell receptor beta chains below was sequenced from the same sample in a study of blood T cell repertoires in COVID-19. Assay: immunoSEQ multiplex PCR; the TCRdb copy retains only in-frame clones and omits some. The data show some 200,000 clones, about four fifths seen once. Sequenced material: peripheral blood. The receptor source for this set is a woman aged 40-49 years with COVID-19, enrolled during active disease.

This chain connects TRBV29-1 to TRBJ2-7; 8 bases are shared with TRBD1. With 7 bases clipped from V and 2 bases from J, the junction kept 1 base outside the gene matches. Germline CDR1 reads SQVTM; CDR2 reads ANQGSEA. There are 11 residues in the CDR3. CDR3 nucleotide sequence: TGCAGCGGGGGACAGGCCTACGAGCAGTACTTC. This sequence encodes CSGGQAYEQYF.

The J gene is TRBJ2-7, the V gene TRBV30; 7 nucleotides agree with TRBD1. J was trimmed by 8 bases and V by 1 base; bases with no gene match: 11. This CDR3 region has 14 residues. The V gene's germline CDR1 is GTSNPN and CDR2 SVGIG (reference sequence). The CDR3 spells CAWSEGAGRLKQYF. DNA of the CDR3: TGTGCCTGGAGTGAGGGGGCAGGCCGGTTAAAGCAGTACTTC.

This clone was seen only a few times. The rearrangement links TRBV2 to TRBJ1-2; D gene unclear. Trimming pared 9 bases from V and 7 bases from J, leaving 12 bases between. The CDR3 sequence is 11 residues long. Per germline, CDR1 SNHLY and CDR2 FYNNEI. DNA for the CDR3: TGTGCCAGACGAGGAGGGTTTGGCTACACCTTC. Translating gives CARRGGFGYTF.

The V and J genes are TRBV28 and TRBJ1-1, with a possible D match to TRBD1 (6 bases). The CDR3 sequence is 12 residues long. Germline V lookup: CDR1 MDHEN, CDR2 SYDVKM. The V gene lost 6 bases and the J gene lost 8 bases, with 13 bases spanning the gap. The CDR3 reads CASSLTRGEAFF. In nucleotides, the CDR3 is TGTGCCAGCAGCCTTACCAGGGGCGAAGCTTTCTTT. The full variable domain, with the rest looked up from reference TRBV28 and TRBJ1-1, is DVKVTQSSRYLVKRTGEKVFLECVQDMDHENMFWYRQDPGLGLRLIYFSYDVKMKEKGDIPEGYSVSREKKERFSLILESASTNQTSMYLCASSLTRGEAFFGQGTRLTVV.

The genes are TRBV11-2 and TRBJ2-7; D possibly corresponds to TRBD1 (5 bases). The V gene's germline CDR1 is SGHAT and CDR2 FQNNGV. V was clipped by 5 bases and J by 6 bases, with 14 bases between them. The CDR3 length is 13 residues. The CDR3 region is CASSQAGRAEQYF. CDR3 nucleotides: TGTGCCAGCAGCCAAGCAGGGCGCGCCGAGCAGTACTTC. Complete variable domain (other parts from reference TRBV11-2 and TRBJ2-7): EAGVAQSPRYKIIEKRQSVAFWCNPISGHATLYWYQQILGQGPKLLIQFQNNGVVDDSQLPKDRFSAERLKGVDSTLKIQPAKLEDSAVYLCASSQAGRAEQYFGPGTRLTVT.

This clone was seen only once. This CDR3 is CASSLGSTDTQYF. The CDR3 DNA sequence: TGCGCCAGCAGCCTAGGTAGCACAGATACGCAGTATTTT. The chain is built from TRBV10-2 and TRBJ2-3; D remains ambiguous. The CDR3 has 13 residues. The V gene's germline CDR1 is WSHSY and CDR2 SAAADI. V was pared by 6 bases and J by 0 bases, with 7 bases between.

This chain uses TRBV6-1 with TRBJ1-2; 8 bases are shared with TRBD1. This CDR3 region has 14 residues. With V trimmed by 3 bases and J by 8 bases, 8 bases remained unmatched. The germline CDR1 and CDR2 sequences are MNHNS and SASEGT. The CDR3 reads CASSETTGGVGYTF. CDR3 coding DNA: TGTGCCAGCAGTGAGACCACAGGGGGAGTAGGCTACACCTTC.